This T cell receptor (beta chain) was identified during a study of T cell changes during pregnancy in multiple sclerosis. Some clones are missing from TCRdb's copy, which holds only in-frame ones; the method was immunoSEQ multiplex PCR. The sample has 65,000 to 85,000 clones; about 94% are singletons. From germline, CDR1 is LNHNV and CDR2 YYDKDF (reference sequence). The CDR3 is 13 residues long. Trimming took off 4 bases at V and 3 bases at J, with 9 bases between the two ends. This TCR derives from a female donor in good health, enrolled as a control in a pregnancy study. The rearrangement joins TRBV15 to TRBJ1-1; D is possibly TRBD1 (6 bases). The sequenced sample was peripheral blood, obtained in the second trimester of pregnancy. The CDR3 spells CATSMGAYTEAFF. The CDR3 nucleotides read TGTGCCACCAGCATGGGGGCGTACACTGAAGCTTTCTTT.